This TCR beta chain was identified during a study of OX40 agonist ivuxolimab in advanced cancers. For the study at large: Eligibility rules accepted prior anti-PD-1, anti-PD-L1 or anti-CTLA-4 therapy, and around 38% had some.

Overall study results and limits: Relatively little clonal expansion, among the lowest observed, appeared in partial responders at 0.1-3.0 mg/kg.

The count of this clone is one. Its matching antigen is unknown. V lost 8 bases and J 5 bases, leaving 13 bases between the germline ends. The length of the CDR3 is 14 residues. Germline CDR1 is LNHNV and CDR2 is YYDKDF (reference sequence). The assay was immunoSEQ multiplex PCR, and TCRdb's table has in-frame clones only and misses some. Among approximately 50,000 clones listed, approximately 84% were seen once. Sequenced here: CD4+ or CD8+ T cells sorted from blood, sampled in a trial of the OX40 agonist ivuxolimab. The TCR originated in an adult with an advanced solid tumor such as melanoma, head and neck, liver or kidney cancer. The chain couples TRBV15 to TRBJ1-6; D is undetermined. The CDR3 sequence is CATRMIRDNSPLHF. CDR3 DNA: TGTGCCACCCGAATGATTCGGGATAATTCACCCCTCCACTTT.